Each of the 30 T cell receptor beta chains below was sequenced from the same sample in a study of blood T cell repertoires in COVID-19. Profiling relied on immunoSEQ multiplex PCR, and the TCRdb table lists in-frame clones only, not all of them. Here the sample spans about 200,000 clones, around 90% being singletons. Sequencing used PBMCs or T cells enriched from blood (not recorded which). These receptors all come from a woman between 25 and 40 years old who had recovered from COVID-19.

This clone was recorded only once. J is TRBJ2-7 and V is TRBV11-2, with D unresolved. This CDR3 has 14 amino acids. Trimming cost V 1 base and J 3 bases, with 10 bases left between them. Germline V gene sequence: CDR1 SGHAT, CDR2 FQNNGV. DNA of the CDR3: TGTGCCAGCAGCTTAGGGGCAGAGAGCTACGAGCAGTACTTC. Its translation: CASSLGAESYEQYF.

This chain uses TRBV5-1 with TRBJ1-1; unclear D gene. The V end lost 0 bases, the J end lost 4 bases, and 4 bases lay between the germline ends. The V gene's germline CDR1 is SGHRS and CDR2 YFSETQ. The length of the CDR3 is 12 residues. CDR3 nucleotide sequence: TGCGCCAGCAGCTTGGTGGCCACTGAAGCTTTCTTT. Its protein is CASSLVATEAFF. Full variable domain (outside the CDR3, taken from reference TRBV5-1 and TRBJ1-1): KAGVTQTPRYLIKTRGQQVTLSCSPISGHRSVSWYQQTPGQGLQFLFEYFSETQRNKGNFPGRFSGRQFSNSRSEMNVSTLELGDSALYLCASSLVATEAFFGQGTRLTVV.

The J gene is TRBJ1-1, the V gene TRBV30; 7 nucleotides line up with TRBD1. Unmatched junction bases numbered 4, after V lost 7 bases and J lost 8 bases. The CDR3 contains 10 residues. Germline lookup yields CDR1 GTSNPN and CDR2 SVGIG (reference sequence). The CDR3 spells CASEQGEAFF. CDR3 in DNA: TGTGCCTCTGAACAGGGGGAAGCTTTCTTT.

The chain uses TRBV30 and TRBJ1-3; tentatively, D is TRBD1 (5 bases). CDR1 GTSNPN and CDR2 SVGIG come from the germline V gene (reference sequence). The CDR3 is made up of 16 amino acids. Trimming shortened V by 4 bases and J by 0 bases, and 16 bases separated the two germline ends. Written as DNA, the CDR3 is TGTGCCTGGATCCTCTCGGAGGGGTACTCTGGAAACACCATATATTTT. It specifies CAWILSEGYSGNTIYF.

The chain joins TRBV19 to TRBJ2-7; 7 bases are a match to TRBD1. The germline gives CDR1 LNHDA, CDR2 SQIVND (reference sequence). V dropped 5 bases and J dropped 2; count of bases not matched to a gene: 9. The CDR3 is 15 residues long. CDR3 DNA sequence: TGTGCCAGTAGTCTCACGGGACAGAATACCTACGAGCAGTACTTC. Protein product: CASSLTGQNTYEQYF.

The rearrangement joins TRBV19 to TRBJ2-1; TRBD2 matches 7 bases. The CDR3 has 14 amino acids. The V segment lost 7 bases and the J segment 0 bases; nucleotides outside the gene matches: 3. Germline V gene sequence: CDR1 LNHDA, CDR2 SQIVND (reference sequence). In nucleotides, the CDR3 is TGTGCCAGTACCCTAGCGGTCTCCTACAATGAGCAGTTCTTC. This encodes CASTLAVSYNEQFF.

This clone came up once. The chain couples TRBV5-8 to TRBJ1-3; D is possibly TRBD1 (6 bases). This CDR3 comprises 14 residues. V was clipped by 2 bases and J by 4 bases, with 10 bases between them. Germline-derived CDR1 and CDR2 are SGHTS and YDEGEE. The CDR3 DNA reads as TGTGCCAGCAGCTTCATAGGACAGGGAAACACCATATATTTT. Its protein product is CASSFIGQGNTIYF.

This chain connects TRBV4-3 to TRBJ2-7; TRBD1 matches at 8 bases. The germline V gene encodes CDR1 LGHNA and CDR2 YSLEER. V lost 2 bases, J lost 4 bases, and 7 bases stayed unmatched. The length of the CDR3 is 15 residues. This CDR3 reads CASSQLGQALYEQYF. The CDR3 DNA sequence: TGCGCCAGCAGCCAACTGGGACAGGCCCTTTACGAGCAGTACTTC.

This chain links TRBV3-1 (or the pseudogene TRBV3-2) with TRBJ2-1, with 7 positions matching TRBD2. Per the germline V gene, CDR1 is LGHDT and CDR2 is YNNKEL (reference sequence). V shed 2 bases, J shed 9 bases, and the junction held 13 bases outside the gene matches. This CDR3 has 16 residues. CDR3 nucleotides: TGTGCCAGCAGCCAATACTCAGCGGGGTCTATAAGTGAGCAGTTCTTC. Protein: CASSQYSAGSISEQFF.

This clone came up a few times. The gene calls are TRBV19 and TRBJ1-1; possible D gene TRBD1, 5 bases. Trimming stripped 5 bases from V and 1 base from J, with 14 bases between. CDR3 length: 15 amino acids. Looked up from germline, CDR1 is LNHDA and CDR2 is SQIVND (reference sequence). CDR3 bases: TGTGCCAGTAGTCGGGGGAAGTTGGGGAACACTGAAGCTTTCTTT. Protein: CASSRGKLGNTEAFF.

The genes are TRBV19 and TRBJ1-1, with 7 positions matching TRBD1. The CDR3 loop spans 14 amino acids. V dropped 4 bases and J dropped 9; count of bases not matched to a gene: 11. Germline-derived CDR1 and CDR2 are LNHDA and SQIVND (reference sequence). For the CDR3, the DNA is TGTGCCAGTAGTAAAGGGACAGAGAAGGTGAAAGCTTTCTTT. It translates to CASSKGTEKVKAFF.

The gene calls are TRBV3-1 (or the pseudogene TRBV3-2) and TRBJ2-2; 10 bases are a match to TRBD2. Germline V gives CDR1 LGHDT, CDR2 YNNKEL (reference sequence). V lost 4 bases, J lost 5 bases, and 13 bases stayed unmatched. The CDR3 loop spans 18 amino acids. Here the CDR3 reads CASSLSGGTSVGTGELFF. The DNA for the CDR3 is TGTGCCAGCAGCCTCTCGGGCGGGACTAGCGTTGGAACCGGGGAGCTGTTTTTT.

The chain has TRBV18 and TRBJ1-1; TRBD1 matches 10 bases. The CDR3 has 18 residues. The germline V gene has CDR1 KGHSH and CDR2 LQKENI. The V segment lost 0 bases and the J segment 0 bases; nucleotides outside the gene matches: 7. DNA for the CDR3: TGTGCCAGCTCACCACCCGGGACAGGGGCCCGGGTGAACACTGAAGCTTTCTTT. As protein: CASSPPGTGARVNTEAFF.

The V call is TRBV9, the J call TRBJ1-4, with a weak D call TRBD1 (5 bases). This CDR3 is 15 amino acids long. The germline gives CDR1 SGDLS, CDR2 YYNGEE. V lost 2 bases, J lost 2 bases, and 10 bases lay in between. The CDR3 here is CASSVASGTNEKLFF. The CDR3 DNA sequence: TGTGCCAGCAGCGTTGCCTCAGGGACTAATGAAAAACTGTTTTTT.

The gene calls are TRBV7-3 and TRBJ2-3; TRBD2 might be the D (7 bases). Trimming cost V 6 bases and J 0 bases, with 13 bases left between them. Germline V CDR1 and CDR2: SGHTA, FQGTGA. This CDR3 has 15 residues. The CDR3 nucleotides are TGTGCCAGCAGTCTAGGGGGGGCTAGCACAGATACGCAGTATTTT. It codes for CASSLGGASTDTQYF.

V usage is TRBV6-2 or TRBV6-3 and J usage is TRBJ1-5; a weak D match, TRBD1 (6 bases). The V end lost 5 bases, the J end lost 10 bases, and 18 bases lay between the germline ends. The CDR3 length is 14 residues. Germline loops: CDR1 MNHEY, CDR2 SVGEGT. For the CDR3, the DNA is TGTGCCAGCAGTGACCCGGGACACCGGTATCCCCAGCATTTT. This encodes CASSDPGHRYPQHF.

The chain links TRBV30 to TRBJ1-2, with D possibly TRBD1 on 5 matching bases. Trimming removed 5 bases from V and 0 bases from J, with 16 bases in between. CDR1 and CDR2 (germline): GTSNPN, SVGIG (reference sequence). The CDR3 extends over 15 amino acids. The CDR3 is CAWGEGTAPNYGYTF. The CDR3 DNA follows: TGTGCCTGGGGCGAAGGGACTGCTCCTAACTATGGCTACACCTTC.

The rearrangement joins TRBV19 to TRBJ1-1; 8 bases align to TRBD1. The CDR3 sequence is 14 residues long. V shed 5 bases and J 10 bases; nucleotides not matched to a gene: 12. Germline V gene data show CDR1 as LNHDA and CDR2 as SQIVND (reference sequence). The CDR3 is CASSDTGQGRTAFF. The CDR3 DNA follows: TGTGCCAGTAGTGACACCGGACAGGGACGAACAGCTTTCTTT.

This clone was seen a few times. The V gene is TRBV7-9, the J gene TRBJ1-1; tentatively, D is TRBD1 (5 bases). Germline CDR1 and CDR2: SEHNR and FQNEAQ (reference sequence). V was pared by 5 bases and J by 8 bases, with 21 bases between. The CDR3 extends over 15 amino acids. Here the CDR3 DNA reads TGTGCCAGCAGCCCGGCTTTGAGACAAGGACAAGAAGCTTTCTTT. Protein: CASSPALRQGQEAFF.

This chain links TRBV6-5 with TRBJ1-1; possibly TRBD1 for D (5 bases). V dropped 0 bases and J dropped 4 bases, with 15 bases sitting between them. CDR1 and CDR2 (germline): MNHEY, SVGAGI. The CDR3 loop spans 16 amino acids. The CDR3 protein is CASSYSNRGGGTEAFF. The DNA of the CDR3 is TGTGCCAGCAGTTACTCGAATCGTGGGGGGGGCACTGAAGCTTTCTTT.

This chain joins TRBV7-2 and TRBJ2-1; D is perhaps TRBD2 (5 bases). CDR3 length equals 15 residues. Germline V CDR1 and CDR2: SGHTA, FQGNSA. V lost 5 bases and J lost 3, with 14 bases in between. The CDR3 nucleotides read TGTGCCAGCAGCCGTGCGGGTATTGGCTACAATGAGCAGTTCTTC. Its protein is CASSRAGIGYNEQFF.

This sequence joins TRBV24-1 and TRBJ2-7, with D unclear. Germline loops: CDR1 KGHDR, CDR2 SFDVKD. Trimming shortened V by 1 base and J by 5 bases, and 8 bases separated the two germline ends. This CDR3 spans 13 amino acids. As DNA, the CDR3 is TGTGCCACCAGTGATTTCTCCCAGGACGAGCAGTACTTC. Translation: CATSDFSQDEQYF.

V is TRBV7-6 and J is TRBJ2-3, with TRBD2 matching over 9 bases. Germline V gene sequence: CDR1 SGHVS, CDR2 FNYEAQ. The CDR3 runs to 16 residues. J lost 1 base, V lost 0 bases, and 2 bases had no gene match. The CDR3 DNA is TGTGCCAGCAGCTTAGCGCGGGGGGGCGGCACAGATACGCAGTATTTT. Translating gives CASSLARGGGTDTQYF.

This chain connects TRBV7-2 to TRBJ1-4, with D unclear. Trimming stripped 5 bases from V and 5 bases from J, with 9 bases between. There are 13 residues in the CDR3. From germline, CDR1 is SGHTA and CDR2 FQGNSA. The CDR3 DNA follows: TGTGCCAGCAGCCCCAACTCGAATGAAAAACTGTTTTTT. Translating gives CASSPNSNEKLFF.

V is TRBV10-3 and J is TRBJ1-2, with D hard to call. The V end was cut by 6 bases, the J end by 3 bases, with 14 bases between. This CDR3 has 14 amino acids. The germline V gene encodes CDR1 ENHRY and CDR2 SYGVKD. The CDR3 DNA reads TGTGCCATCAGAGACTCAGTGTCCTACTATGGCTACACCTTC. It codes for CAIRDSVSYYGYTF.

V gene TRBV5-1 combines with J gene TRBJ1-4, with D possibly TRBD1 on 6 matching bases. Per germline, CDR1 SGHRS and CDR2 YFSETQ. Trimming removed 2 bases at V and 1 base at J, with 6 bases between. The CDR3 length is 14 residues. DNA of the CDR3: TGCGCCAGCAGCTTACAGGGAACTAATGAAAAACTGTTTTTT. Its protein product is CASSLQGTNEKLFF.

The chain is built from TRBV7-2 and TRBJ1-6, with D maybe TRBD1 (5 bases). The V end lost 6 bases, the J end lost 10 bases, and 19 bases lay between the germline ends. The germline gives CDR1 SGHTA, CDR2 FQGNSA. The CDR3 length is 15 residues. The CDR3, as DNA: TGTGCCAGCAGGTCTGGGGGAGGGCGGGACTCACCCCTCCACTTT. This encodes CASRSGGGRDSPLHF.

This clone was detected once. This chain uses TRBV7-2 with TRBJ2-3, with 10 bases fitting TRBD2. The germline gives CDR1 SGHTA, CDR2 FQGNSA. V lost 4 bases, J lost 1 base, and 11 bases stayed unmatched. CDR3 size: 18 residues. As DNA, the CDR3 is TGTGCCAGCAGCTGGCCCCGTCTAGCGGGGGAGCGCACAGATACGCAGTATTTT. Protein: CASSWPRLAGERTDTQYF.

The chain couples TRBV7-2 to TRBJ2-6, with unresolved D. Trimming stripped 0 bases from V and 2 bases from J, with 5 bases between. The CDR3 runs to 15 residues. The germline V gene has CDR1 SGHTA and CDR2 FQGNSA. CDR3 bases: TGTGCCAGCAGCTTAGCCCGGGCTGGGGCCAACGTCCTGACTTTC. Translated: CASSLARAGANVLTF.

This clone was picked up one time. This chain joins TRBV29-1 and TRBJ2-3; D uncertain. There are 14 residues in the CDR3. The V end was cut by 3 bases, the J end by 0 bases, with 10 bases between. The germline V gene has CDR1 SQVTM and CDR2 ANQGSEA. CDR3 sequence: CSVDASPSTDTQYF. CDR3 sequence (DNA): TGCAGCGTTGATGCCAGTCCCAGCACAGATACGCAGTATTTT.